Each of the 14 T cell receptor beta chains below was sequenced from the same sample in a study of blood T cells in healthy people across ages. PCR was performed a second time for about 6 to 12 cycles using a sample-barcoded 5' primer and a J-beta primer mix. One entry per CDR3 protein, called by TCRdb with MiXCR from the 5' RACE reads. The sample shows approximately 1.5 million distinct CDR3 sequences, 35% to 45% of them seen only once. Sequencing used blood. Receptors were obtained from a woman between 18 and 30 years old in good health.

This chain links TRBV12-3 or TRBV12-4 with TRBJ2-2, with unresolved D. V gave up 5 bases and J gave up 7 bases, with 11 bases separating them. The CDR3 contains 13 residues. CDR3 sequence: CASSDQPDGELFF. CDR3 nucleotides: TGTGCCAGCAGTGACCAGCCCGACGGGGAGCTGTTTTTT.

V and J are TRBV7-9 and TRBJ2-5; D not resolved. Per germline, CDR1 SEHNR and CDR2 FQNEAQ (reference sequence). The CDR3 has 14 residues. V was clipped by 2 bases and J by 1 base, with 8 bases between them. The CDR3 loop reads CASSLNPTQETQYF. The CDR3 DNA reads TGTGCCAGCAGCTTAAACCCGACCCAAGAGACCCAGTACTTC.

This chain connects TRBV4-3 to TRBJ2-5; D call uncertain. The CDR3 runs to 16 residues. The ends were cut back, 0 bases at V and 2 bases at J, with 13 bases in the middle. The V gene's germline CDR1 is LGHNA and CDR2 YSLEER. CDR3 residues: CASSQDGAPGQETQYF. CDR3 coding DNA: TGCGCCAGCAGCCAAGACGGTGCGCCAGGACAAGAGACCCAGTACTTC.

This clonotype was detected only a few times. This chain joins TRBV9 and TRBJ2-3; the match to TRBD2 covers 9 bases. Trimming removed 7 bases from V and 3 bases from J; junction bases left unmatched: 9. The CDR3 runs to 15 residues. CDR1 and CDR2 from the germline V gene are SGDLS and YYNGEE. Written as DNA, the CDR3 is TGTGCCAGCGGAAGGGGTAGCGGGAGAACAGATACGCAGTATTTT. The encoded protein is CASGRGSGRTDTQYF.

This clonotype came up a few times. The V gene is TRBV20-1, the J gene TRBJ1-2; 8 bases line up with TRBD1. The CDR3 is 15 residues long. V shed 0 bases and J 5 bases; nucleotides not matched to a gene: 8. Germline V CDR1 and CDR2: DFQATT, SNEGSKA (reference sequence). The CDR3 sequence: CSARDGTGGFYGYTF. The CDR3, as DNA: TGCAGTGCTAGAGATGGCACAGGGGGTTTTTATGGCTACACCTTC.

This clonotype was seen only a few times. The V gene is TRBV20-1, the J gene TRBJ2-7; the D call may be TRBD1 or TRBD2 (5 bases each). V dropped 4 bases and J dropped 5 bases, with 12 bases sitting between them. The CDR3 consists of 12 residues. The germline V gene encodes CDR1 DFQATT and CDR2 SNEGSKA (reference sequence). CDR3 loop: CSATDLGDEQYF. In DNA, the CDR3 is TGCAGTGCTACGGATTTGGGGGACGAGCAGTACTTC.

The chain uses TRBV28 and TRBJ2-1, with D possibly being TRBD2 (6 bases). The better agreement between TRBJ2-7 and the DNA end casts doubt on the J call. Germline values: CDR1 MDHEN, CDR2 SYDVKM. This CDR3 spans 16 amino acids. The CDR3 nucleotides read TGTGCCAGCAGTTCCCCCCGGCTAGCGTTAACCTACGAGCAGTACTTC. Protein sequence: CASSSPRLALTYEQYF.

As concerns this clonotype: Relative to the germline gene, one junction end is altered; a read error may explain this. This chain uses TRBV4-3 with TRBJ2-5, with TRBD2 as a possible D gene (6 bases). The end of the DNA aligns better with TRBJ2-7, so the J call may be wrong. The CDR3 is made up of 17 amino acids. Germline values: CDR1 LGHNA, CDR2 YSLEER. CDR3 nucleotide sequence: TGCGCCAGCAACCAAGTTGGAACGGGGGAAATTTCCTACGAGCAGTACTTC. This encodes CASNQVGTGEISYEQYF.

The chain employs TRBV20-1 and TRBJ2-1, with no clear D. Trimming stripped 6 bases from V and 8 bases from J, with 11 bases between. The germline V gene has CDR1 DFQATT and CDR2 SNEGSKA (reference sequence). This CDR3 region has 11 residues. CDR3 nucleotides: TGCAGTGCCAAGATGTCCCATGAGCAGTTCTTC. Its translation is CSAKMSHEQFF.

This chain uses TRBV29-1 with TRBJ2-5, with D tentatively TRBD1 or TRBD2 (5 bases each). Between the trimmed V and J ends, which lost 7 bases and 2 bases, there was a span of 11 bases. The CDR3 consists of 12 residues. In germline, CDR1 is SQVTM, CDR2 ANQGSEA. CDR3 in amino acids: CSGGTGQETQYF. CDR3 bases: TGCAGCGGAGGGACGGGACAAGAGACCCAGTACTTC.

Notes on this clonotype: One junction end disagrees with the germline gene, perhaps due to a read error. The V and J genes are TRBV7-7 and TRBJ2-5; D is uncertain. The CDR3 has 13 amino acids. Germline CDR1 reads SSHAT; CDR2 reads FNYEAQ (reference sequence). CDR3 coding DNA: TGTGCTAGCAGCCGGAGTTTTCAAGAGACCCAGTACTTC. The encoded protein is CASSRSFQETQYF.

Comment on this clonotype: This CDR3 is missing its conserved last phenylalanine or tryptophan, likely due to a read error. The chain employs TRBV5-1 and TRBJ2-6; D is unclear. Germline lookup yields CDR1 SGHRS and CDR2 YFSETQ. The CDR3 is 15 amino acids. The V end was cut by 2 bases, the J end by 4 bases, with 10 bases between. The CDR3 DNA is TGCGCCAGCAGCTTTACCGAACCCGGGGCCAACGTCCTGACTATC. The encoded protein is CASSFTEPGANVLTI.

The chain combines TRBV6-2 or TRBV6-3 with TRBJ2-5; 10 nucleotides match TRBD2. CDR1 is MNHEY and CDR2 is SVGEGT in the germline V gene. After removal of 2 bases from V and 11 bases from J, the junction contained 14 bases not matched to a gene. This CDR3 region has 16 residues. DNA for the CDR3: TGTGCCAGCAGTTACCAGGGACTAGCGCGGGACAATGAGCAGTACTTC. It yields the protein CASSYQGLARDNEQYF.

The chain uses TRBV7-9 and TRBJ2-7; 10 nucleotides align to TRBD1. V lost 1 base and J lost 2; bases outside the gene matches: 5. Per germline, CDR1 SEHNR and CDR2 FQNEAQ (reference sequence). The CDR3 is made up of 16 amino acids. The CDR3 region has the DNA TGTGCCAGCAGCTTAGTCGGGACAGGGGTTCCCTACGAGCAGTACTTC. It specifies CASSLVGTGVPYEQYF.